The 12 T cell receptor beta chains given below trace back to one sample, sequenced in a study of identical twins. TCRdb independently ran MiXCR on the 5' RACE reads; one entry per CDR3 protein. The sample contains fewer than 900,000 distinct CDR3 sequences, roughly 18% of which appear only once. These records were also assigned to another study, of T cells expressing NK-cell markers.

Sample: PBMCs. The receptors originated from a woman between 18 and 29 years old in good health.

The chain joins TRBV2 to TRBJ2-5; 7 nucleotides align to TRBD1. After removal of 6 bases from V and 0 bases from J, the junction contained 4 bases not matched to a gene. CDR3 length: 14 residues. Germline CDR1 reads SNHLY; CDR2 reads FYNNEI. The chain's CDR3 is CASSRDRHQETQYF. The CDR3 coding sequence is TGTGCCAGCAGCCGGGACAGACACCAAGAGACCCAGTACTTC.

CDR3 amino acids: CSAVPGLAGDMTDTQYF. Written as DNA, the CDR3 is TGCAGTGCAGTACCGGGACTAGCGGGAGATATGACAGATACGCAGTATTTT. This sequence joins TRBV20-1 and TRBJ2-3, with 14 bases matching TRBD2. The ends lost 6 bases at V and 3 bases at J; junction bases unmatched: 11. The CDR3 length is 17 residues. Germline loops: CDR1 DFQATT, CDR2 SNEGSKA (reference sequence).

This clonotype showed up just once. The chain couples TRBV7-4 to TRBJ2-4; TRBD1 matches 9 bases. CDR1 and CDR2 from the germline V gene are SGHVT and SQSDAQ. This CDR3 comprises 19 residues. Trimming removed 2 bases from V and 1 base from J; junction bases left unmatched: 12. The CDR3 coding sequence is TGTGCCAGCAGCTTACCGGGACAGGGCGCACCAAACGCCAAAAACATTCAGTACTTC. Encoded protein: CASSLPGQGAPNAKNIQYF.

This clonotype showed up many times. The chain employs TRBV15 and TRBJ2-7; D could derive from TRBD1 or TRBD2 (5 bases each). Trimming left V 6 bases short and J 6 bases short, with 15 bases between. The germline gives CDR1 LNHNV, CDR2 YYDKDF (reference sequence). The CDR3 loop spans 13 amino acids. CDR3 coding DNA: TGTGCCACCAGACCTGGGGCAGGGAGCGAGCAGTACTTC. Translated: CATRPGAGSEQYF.

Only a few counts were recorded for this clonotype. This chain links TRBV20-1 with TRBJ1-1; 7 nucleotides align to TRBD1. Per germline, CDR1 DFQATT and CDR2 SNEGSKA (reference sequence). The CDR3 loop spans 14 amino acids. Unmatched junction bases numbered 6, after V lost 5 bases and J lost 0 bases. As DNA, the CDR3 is TGCAGTGCTGGGGGGGACAGATTGAACACTGAAGCTTTCTTT. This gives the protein CSAGGDRLNTEAFF.

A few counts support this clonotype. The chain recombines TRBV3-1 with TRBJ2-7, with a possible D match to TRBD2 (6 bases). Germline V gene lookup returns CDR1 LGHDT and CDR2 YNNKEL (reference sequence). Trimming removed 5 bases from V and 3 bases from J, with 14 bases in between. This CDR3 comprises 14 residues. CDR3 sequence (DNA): TGTGCCAGCAGCTATTCGGAGGGTATCTACGAGCAGTACTTC. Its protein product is CASSYSEGIYEQYF.

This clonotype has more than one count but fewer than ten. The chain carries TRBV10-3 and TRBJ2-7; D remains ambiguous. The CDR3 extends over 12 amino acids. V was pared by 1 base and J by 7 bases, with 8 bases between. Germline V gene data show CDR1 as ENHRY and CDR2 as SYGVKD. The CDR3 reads CAISELGMEQYF. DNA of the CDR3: TGTGCCATCAGTGAGTTGGGAATGGAGCAGTACTTC.

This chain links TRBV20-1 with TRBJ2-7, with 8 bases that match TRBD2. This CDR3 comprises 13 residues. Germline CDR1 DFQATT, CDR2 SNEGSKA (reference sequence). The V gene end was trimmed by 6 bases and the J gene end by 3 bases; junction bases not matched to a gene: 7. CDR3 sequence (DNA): TGCAGTGCCCCCCGTCGGGAGGGCTACGAGCAGTACTTC. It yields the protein CSAPRREGYEQYF.

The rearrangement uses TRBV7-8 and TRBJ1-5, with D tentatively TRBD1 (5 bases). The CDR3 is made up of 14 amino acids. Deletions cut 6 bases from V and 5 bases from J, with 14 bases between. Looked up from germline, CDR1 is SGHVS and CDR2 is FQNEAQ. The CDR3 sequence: CASSGRVGHQPQHF. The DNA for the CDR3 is TGTGCCAGCAGTGGGCGGGTGGGGCATCAGCCCCAGCATTTT. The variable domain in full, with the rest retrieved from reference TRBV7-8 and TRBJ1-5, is GAGVSQSPRYKVAKRGQDVALRCDPISGHVSLFWYQQALGQGPEFLTYFQNEAQLDKSGLPSDRFFAERPEGSVSTLKIQRTQQEDSAVYLCASSGRVGHQPQHFGDGTRLSIL.

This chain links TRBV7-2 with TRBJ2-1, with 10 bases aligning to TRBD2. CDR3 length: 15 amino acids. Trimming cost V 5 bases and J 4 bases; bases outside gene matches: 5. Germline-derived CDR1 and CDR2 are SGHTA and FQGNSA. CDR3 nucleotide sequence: TGTGCCAGCAGCCCCACTAGCGGGGATTACAATGAGCAGTTCTTC. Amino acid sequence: CASSPTSGDYNEQFF. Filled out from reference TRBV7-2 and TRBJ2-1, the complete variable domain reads GAGVSQSPSNKVTEKGKDVELRCDPISGHTALYWYRQSLGQGLEFLIYFQGNSAPDKSGLPSDRFSAERTGGSVSTLTIQRTQQEDSAVYLCASSPTSGDYNEQFFGPGTRLTVL.

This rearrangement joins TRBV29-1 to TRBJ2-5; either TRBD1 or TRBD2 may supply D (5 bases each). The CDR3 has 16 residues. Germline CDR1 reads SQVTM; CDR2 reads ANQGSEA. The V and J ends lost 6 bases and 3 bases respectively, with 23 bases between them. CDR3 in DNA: TGCAGCGTGAGCGGAGTAAAATGGACACTTGAAGAGACCCAGTACTTC. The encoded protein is CSVSGVKWTLEETQYF.

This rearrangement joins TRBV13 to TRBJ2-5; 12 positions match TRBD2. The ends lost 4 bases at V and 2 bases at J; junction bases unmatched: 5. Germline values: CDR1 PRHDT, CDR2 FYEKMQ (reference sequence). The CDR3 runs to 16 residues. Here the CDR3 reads CASSWRLAGVQETQYF. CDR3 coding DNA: TGTGCCAGCAGCTGGCGACTAGCGGGGGTTCAAGAGACCCAGTACTTC.